This TCR beta chain was captured by sequencing in a study of T cells in Graves' hyperthyroidism and ophthalmopathy. For the study at large: Once the initial diagnosis was made, peripheral blood was obtained before any treatment.

Amplification yielded TCR beta CDR3 regions, with RNA transcripts as the source. HTBI primers were the set used in a first-round RT-PCR of the TCR CDR3. TCRdb itself ran the multiplex PCR reads through MiXCR, one entry per CDR3 protein. The sample has around 300,000 distinct CDR3 sequences, roughly 13% seen once; the top ten hold around 32%. This CDR3 has 15 amino acids. Germline CDR1 MDHEN, CDR2 SYDVKM. Trimming at V came to 6 bases and at J to 2 bases, leaving 3 bases not matched to a gene. This clonotype was observed many times. This chain connects TRBV28 to TRBJ2-1, with 11 bases matching TRBD2. Specimen: blood. The TCR originated in a woman between 40 and 55 years old with Graves' ophthalmopathy. CDR3 protein: CASRNSGRAYNEQFF. The DNA of the CDR3 is TGTGCCAGCAGGAATAGCGGGAGGGCCTACAATGAGCAGTTCTTC.